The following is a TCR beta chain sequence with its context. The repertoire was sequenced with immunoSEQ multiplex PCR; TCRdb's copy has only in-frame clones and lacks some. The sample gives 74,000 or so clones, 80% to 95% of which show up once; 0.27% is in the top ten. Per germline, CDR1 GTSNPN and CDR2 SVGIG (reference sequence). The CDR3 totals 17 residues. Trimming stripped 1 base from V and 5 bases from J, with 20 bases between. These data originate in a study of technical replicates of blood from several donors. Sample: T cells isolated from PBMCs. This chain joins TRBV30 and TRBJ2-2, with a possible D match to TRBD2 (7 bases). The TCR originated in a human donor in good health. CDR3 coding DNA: TGTGCCTGGAGTGAAGATTCGGGGGGCGGTTGGACCGGGGAGCTGTTTTTT. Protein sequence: CAWSEDSGGGWTGELFF.